These 7 T cell receptor beta chains originate from one sample sequenced in a study of CD8+CD57+ T cells in acquired aplastic anemia. The template for TCR beta VDJ and CDR3 sequence profiling was genomic DNA. From the reads, TCRdb called clonotypes with MiXCR, one entry per CDR3 protein. The data hold roughly 420,000 distinct CDR3 sequences, with about two thirds observed a single time. What was sequenced was sorted CD4+, CD8+, or CD8+CD57+ T cells (not recorded which) from PBMCs. All receptors derive from a human donor in good health, serving as a control.

This clonotype has a count of ten or more. The rearrangement joins TRBV5-1 to TRBJ2-7; 8 nucleotides line up with TRBD1. With 6 bases clipped from V and 7 bases from J, the junction kept 15 bases outside the gene matches. The CDR3 consists of 15 residues. Germline V gene data show CDR1 as SGHRS and CDR2 as YFSETQ. The CDR3 region has the DNA TGCGCCAGCAACTCAGGGGGCCCCCAAAGGTATGAGCAGTACTTC. This codes for CASNSGGPQRYEQYF.

This chain joins TRBV27 and TRBJ1-5; possibly TRBD1 for D (5 bases). Trimming removed 5 bases from V and 7 bases from J, with 12 bases in between. The CDR3 spans 13 residues. From germline, CDR1 is MNHEY and CDR2 SMNVEV (reference sequence). In DNA, the CDR3 is TGTGCCAGCAGTGTGGTGGGGGGGCAGCCCCAGCATTTT. It codes for CASSVVGGQPQHF.

The J gene is TRBJ1-1, the V gene TRBV20-1, with TRBD1 identical over 7 bases. V was pared by 3 bases and J by 1 base, with 14 bases of the junction left unmatched. The CDR3 runs 17 residues. Germline CDR1 is DFQATT and CDR2 is SNEGSKA (reference sequence). CDR3 residues: CSASLDPNRGGNTEAFF. The CDR3 nucleotides read TGCAGTGCTAGCCTCGACCCAAACAGGGGCGGGAACACTGAAGCTTTCTTT.

V and J are TRBV6-1 and TRBJ2-7; D is ambiguous. The V gene's germline CDR1 is MNHNS and CDR2 SASEGT. Trimming removed 7 bases at V and 0 bases at J, with 10 bases between. The CDR3 loop spans 13 amino acids. The CDR3 coding sequence is TGTGCCAGCATTGGCCTAAGCTCCTACGAGCAGTACTTC. Amino acid sequence: CASIGLSSYEQYF.

Concerning this clonotype itself: Without the conserved terminal phenylalanine or tryptophan, this CDR3 likely stems from a read error. The rearrangement joins TRBV29-1 to TRBJ1-5; a possible D gene is TRBD1 (6 bases). Trimming shortened V by 7 bases and J by 7 bases, and 17 bases separated the two germline ends. The CDR3 covers 13 residues. In germline, CDR1 is SQVTM, CDR2 ANQGSEA. CDR3: CSAPQGIGQPQHL. In nucleotides, the CDR3 is TGCAGCGCCCCACAGGGTATTGGCCAGCCCCAGCATCTT.

This chain connects TRBV7-2 to TRBJ1-6; D not resolved. The CDR3 covers 14 residues. V shed 3 bases and J shed 16 bases, with 19 bases lying between them. In germline, CDR1 is SGHTA, CDR2 FQGNSA. The CDR3: CASSFATVSSELHF. The CDR3 coding sequence is TGTGCCAGCAGCTTCGCCACAGTTAGTTCAGAACTCCACTTT.

A word on this clonotype: The CDR3 does not end in the conserved phenylalanine or tryptophan, so this is likely a read error. The DNA is omitted, as the CDR3 cannot be located on it reliably, and the CDR3 follows TCRdb's listing. This chain links TRBV12-3 or TRBV12-4 with TRBJ2-6; TRBD2 was called by the table and not checked on the DNA. Termini included, the CDR3 measures 13 amino acids. The CDR3 is CASSPTGPRVQQY.